This TCR beta chain is drawn from a study of early T cells in non-severe SARS-CoV-2 infection. Individual cDNA molecules were tagged with unique molecular identifiers, the study reported. One entry per CDR3 protein, called by TCRdb with MiXCR from the 5' RACE reads. The sample records tens of thousands of distinct CDR3 sequences, roughly 21% being singletons. V shed 5 bases and J 2 bases; nucleotides not matched to a gene: 5. The CDR3 consists of 15 residues. CDR1 SGHTA and CDR2 FQGTGA come from the germline V gene. The sequence came from an adult who was a healthcare worker with PCR-confirmed SARS-CoV-2 infection or an uninfected control (not recorded which). This specimen was whole blood, taken at baseline. The chain carries TRBV7-3 and TRBJ2-5; 10 bases are a match to TRBD2. The CDR3 DNA is TGTGCCAGCAGCCCGGGACTAGCGACTCAAGAGACCCAGTACTTC. Amino acid sequence: CASSPGLATQETQYF.